Listed here are 7 T cell receptor beta chains from one sample, sequenced in a study of cytomegalovirus exposure and HLA in healthy donors. 60 Vbeta and 13 Jbeta primers were used in PCR. Measured with immunoSEQ multiplex PCR; TCRdb has only the in-frame clones, and not every one. Of 150,000 to 200,000 clones in the sample, around two thirds were seen once. Sequencing used PBMCs. Receptors were obtained from a man over 45 in good health and CMV-seronegative.

Only one count was recorded for this clone. The V gene is TRBV7-3, the J gene TRBJ2-7; D is undetermined. The CDR3 totals 15 residues. The germline gives CDR1 SGHTA, CDR2 FQGTGA. The germline V and J ends were trimmed by 4 bases and 3 bases, with 16 bases remaining between them. The CDR3 bases are TGTGCCAGCAGCTCCAGTCCGTCGCCCATCTACGAGCAGTACTTC. This codes for CASSSSPSPIYEQYF. Looking up the rest from reference TRBV7-3 and TRBJ2-7 gives the full variable domain: GAGVSQTPSNKVTEKGKYVELRCDPISGHTALYWYRQSLGQGPEFLIYFQGTGAADDSGLPNDRFFAVRPEGSVSTLKIQRTERGDSAVYLCASSSSPSPIYEQYFGPGTRLTVT.

V and J are TRBV7-9 and TRBJ2-1, with D uncertain. V was pared by 7 bases and J by 7 bases, with 14 bases between. Germline V CDR1 and CDR2: SEHNR, FQNEAQ (reference sequence). The CDR3 contains 13 residues. Here the CDR3 reads CASTSRRGNEQFF. The CDR3 region has the DNA TGTGCCAGCACCTCCCGTAGAGGTAATGAGCAGTTCTTC.

The V gene is TRBV5-1, the J gene TRBJ2-7; TRBD2 might be the D (6 bases). The CDR3 contains 13 residues. The V end was cut by 4 bases, the J end by 7 bases, with 15 bases between. Germline V lookup: CDR1 SGHRS, CDR2 YFSETQ. The CDR3 sequence: CASSQRASGEQYF. CDR3 nucleotides: TGCGCCAGCAGCCAGCGGGCGTCCGGAGAGCAGTACTTC.

This clone was detected a few times. The gene calls are TRBV6-6 and TRBJ1-2; 12 bases match TRBD1. The CDR3 is 16 amino acids. Trimming cost V 6 bases and J 5 bases; bases outside gene matches: 10. Germline values: CDR1 MNHNY, CDR2 SVGAGI (reference sequence). CDR3 region: CASSPRGQGAWYGYTF. In DNA form, the CDR3 reads TGTGCCAGCAGCCCAAGGGGACAGGGGGCATGGTATGGCTACACCTTC.

This rearrangement joins TRBV5-1 to TRBJ2-3; D is uncertain. Trimming stripped 4 bases from V and 6 bases from J, with 15 bases between. Germline V gene sequence: CDR1 SGHRS, CDR2 YFSETQ. The CDR3 sequence is 14 residues long. The CDR3 DNA reads TGCGCCAGCAGCCCCCTAAGAAGTGCGGATACGCAGTATTTT. This codes for CASSPLRSADTQYF.

This clone has a handful of counts. CDR3 bases: TGTGCCAGCAGCCTGGGGTCAGGACAGGGTACCTCTGATACGCAGTATTTT. This sequence encodes CASSLGSGQGTSDTQYF. The rearrangement uses TRBV7-6 and TRBJ2-3; 8 bases match TRBD1. Germline CDR1 reads SGHVS; CDR2 reads FNYEAQ. V was clipped by 5 bases and J by 6 bases; unmatched bases: 16. There are 17 residues in the CDR3.

This chain joins TRBV19 and TRBJ1-1; 9 bases are shared with TRBD1. Germline V CDR1 and CDR2: LNHDA, SQIVND (reference sequence). The CDR3 length is 15 residues. V shed 5 bases, J shed 8 bases, and the junction held 12 bases outside the gene matches. The DNA for the CDR3 is TGTGCCAGTAGTTTCGCCTCGGGACAGGGTATCGAAGCTTTCTTT. Translated: CASSFASGQGIEAFF. The full variable domain, in which reference TRBV19 and TRBJ1-1 provide the parts outside the CDR3, is DGGITQSPKYLFRKEGQNVTLSCEQNLNHDAMYWYRQDPGQGLRLIYYSQIVNDFQKGDIAEGYSVSREKKESFPLTVTSAQKNPTAFYLCASSFASGQGIEAFFGQGTRLTVV.